This record looks at one T cell receptor beta chain sequence and its context. The germline V gene encodes CDR1 KGHSH and CDR2 LQKENI. The CDR3 has 15 residues. The V gene end was trimmed by 6 bases and the J gene end by 4 bases; junction bases not matched to a gene: 10. This specimen belongs to a study of shared T cell receptors in the human thymus. Assay used: immunoSEQ multiplex PCR; TCRdb lists only in-frame clones, some missing. The data contain approximately 400,000 clones, approximately 95% of them singletons. The TCR sequence derives from a human donor. The sequenced material came from thymocytes. The rearrangement uses TRBV18 and TRBJ2-5, with TRBD2 identical over 8 bases. The CDR3 here is CASSACREGPETQYF. In DNA form, the CDR3 reads TGTGCCAGCTCTGCGTGCCGGGAGGGCCCAGAGACCCAGTACTTC.